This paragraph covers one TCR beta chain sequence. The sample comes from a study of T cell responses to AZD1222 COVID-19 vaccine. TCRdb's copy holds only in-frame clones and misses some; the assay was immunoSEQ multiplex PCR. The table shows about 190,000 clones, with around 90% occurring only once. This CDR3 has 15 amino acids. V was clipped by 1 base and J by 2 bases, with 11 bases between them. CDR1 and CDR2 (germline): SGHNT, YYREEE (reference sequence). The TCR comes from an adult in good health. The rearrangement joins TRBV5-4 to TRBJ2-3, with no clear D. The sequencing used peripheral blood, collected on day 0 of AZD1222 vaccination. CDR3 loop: CASSLSNNPTDTQYF. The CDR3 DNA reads TGTGCCAGCAGCTTGAGTAACAACCCCACAGATACGCAGTATTTT.